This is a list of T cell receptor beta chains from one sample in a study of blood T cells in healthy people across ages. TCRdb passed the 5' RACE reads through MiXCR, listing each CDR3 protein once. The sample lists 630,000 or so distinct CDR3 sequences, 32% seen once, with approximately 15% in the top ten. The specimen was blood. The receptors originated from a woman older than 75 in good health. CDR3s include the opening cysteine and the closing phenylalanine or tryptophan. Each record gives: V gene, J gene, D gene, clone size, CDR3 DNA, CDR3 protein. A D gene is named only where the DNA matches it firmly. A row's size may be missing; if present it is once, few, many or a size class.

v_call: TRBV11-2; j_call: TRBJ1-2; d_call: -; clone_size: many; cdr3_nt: TGTGCCAGCAGCTTATACGGGGGAGACTATGGCTACACCTTC; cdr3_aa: CASSLYGGDYGYTF
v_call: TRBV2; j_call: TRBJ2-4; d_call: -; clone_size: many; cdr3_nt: TGTGCCAGCAGTGACCCAGAAACCAAAAACATTCAGTACTTC; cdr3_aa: CASSDPETKNIQYF
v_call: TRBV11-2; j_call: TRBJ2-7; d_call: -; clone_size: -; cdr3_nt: TGTGCCAGCAGCTCCCAACCGGTTTCCTACGAGCAGTACTTC; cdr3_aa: CASSSQPVSYEQYF
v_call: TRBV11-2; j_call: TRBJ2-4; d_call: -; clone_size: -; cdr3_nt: TGTGCCAGCAGCCCCCGTTGGAACATTCAGTACTTC; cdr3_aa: CASSPRWNIQYF
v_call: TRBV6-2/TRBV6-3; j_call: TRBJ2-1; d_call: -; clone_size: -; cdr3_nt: TGTGCCAGCAGTTACTTGCCGGGGGCAAATGAGCAGTTCTTC; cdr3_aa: CASSYLPGANEQFF
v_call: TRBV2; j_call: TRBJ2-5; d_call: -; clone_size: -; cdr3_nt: TGTGCCAGCGACGGACCCAGGAACGAGGGGGTGTTCCAAGAGACCCAGTACTTC; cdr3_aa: CASDGPRNEGVFQETQYF
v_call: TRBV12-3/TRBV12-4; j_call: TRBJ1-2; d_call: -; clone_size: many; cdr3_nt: TGTGCCAGCAGTTTTAGGGGACGGAGCGTCGGCTACACCTTC; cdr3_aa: CASSFRGRSVGYTF
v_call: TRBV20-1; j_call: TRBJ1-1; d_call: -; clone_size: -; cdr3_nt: TGCAGTGCCCAAAAACAGGGTTGCACTGAAGCTTTCTTT; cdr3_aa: CSAQKQGCTEAFF
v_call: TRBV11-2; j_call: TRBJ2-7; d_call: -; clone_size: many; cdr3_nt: TGTGCCAGCAGCGCATTCCGGGGGCCCCCTCACGAGCAGTACTTC; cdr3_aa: CASSAFRGPPHEQYF
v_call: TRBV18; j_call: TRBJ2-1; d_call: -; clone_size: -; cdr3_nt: TGTGCCAGCGGAATTAGCGGTTCCTACAATGAGCAGTTCTTC; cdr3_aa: CASGISGSYNEQFF
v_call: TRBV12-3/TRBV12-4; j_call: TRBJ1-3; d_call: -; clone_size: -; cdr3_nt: TGTGCCAGCAGTTTAGGAACTCCGGCTTTACACACCATATATTTT; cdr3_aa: CASSLGTPALHTIYF
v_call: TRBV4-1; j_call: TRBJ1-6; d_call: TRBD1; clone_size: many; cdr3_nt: TGCGCCAGCAGCCGGGGACAGGGGGGAGATTCACCCCTCCACTTT; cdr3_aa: CASSRGQGGDSPLHF
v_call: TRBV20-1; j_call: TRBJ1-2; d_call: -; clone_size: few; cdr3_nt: TGCAGGCCTCATGGAGGGAACTATGGCTACACCTTC; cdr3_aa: CRPHGGNYGYTF
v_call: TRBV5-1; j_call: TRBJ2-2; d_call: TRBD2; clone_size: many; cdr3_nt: TGCGCCAGCAGCGTCCGCGGGGGGCCGAACACCGGGGAGCTGTTTTTT; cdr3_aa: CASSVRGGPNTGELFF
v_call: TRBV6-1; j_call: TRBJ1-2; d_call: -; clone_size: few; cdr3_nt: TGTGCCAGCAGTGAATCAGGGCGACGCTACACCTTC; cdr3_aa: CASSESGRRYTF
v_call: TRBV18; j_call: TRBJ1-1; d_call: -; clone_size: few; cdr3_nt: TGTGCCAGCTCACCAAGGTCGGGGGGGGGCACTGAAGCTTTCTTT; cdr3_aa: CASSPRSGGGTEAFF
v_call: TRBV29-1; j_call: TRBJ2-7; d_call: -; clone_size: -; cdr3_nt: TGCAGCGTTCTATCTCTGAGGGAAAGCTCCTACGAGCAGTACTTC; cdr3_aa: CSVLSLRESSYEQYF
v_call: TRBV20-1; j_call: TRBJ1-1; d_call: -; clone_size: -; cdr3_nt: TGCAGTGCTAGAGATCTGAGGTTGATGAACACTGAAGCTTTCTTT; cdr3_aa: CSARDLRLMNTEAFF
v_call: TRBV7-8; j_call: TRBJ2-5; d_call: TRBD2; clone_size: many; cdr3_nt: TGTGCCACTAAGAGGGGACTAGGGGAAGAGACCCAGTACTTC; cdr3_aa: CATKRGLGEETQYF
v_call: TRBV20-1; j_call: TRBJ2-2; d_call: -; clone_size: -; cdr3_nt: TGCAGTGCTAGTGACGCACCGCAAGAAGCCGGGGAGCTGTTTTTT; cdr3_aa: CSASDAPQEAGELFF
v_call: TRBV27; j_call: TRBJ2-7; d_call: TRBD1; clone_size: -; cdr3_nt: TGTGCCAGCATCGGGACAGGGGGAGAAGAGCAGTACTTC; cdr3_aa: CASIGTGGEEQYF
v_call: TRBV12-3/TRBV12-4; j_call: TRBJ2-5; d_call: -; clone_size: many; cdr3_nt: TGTGCCAGCAGCCTCGAACTAGGGACCCAGTACTTC; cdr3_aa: CASSLELGTQYF
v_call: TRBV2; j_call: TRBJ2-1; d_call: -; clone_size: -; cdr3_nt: TGTGCCAGCAGTGAAGCGCGAGGGGGTGAGCAGTTCTTC; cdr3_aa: CASSEARGGEQFF
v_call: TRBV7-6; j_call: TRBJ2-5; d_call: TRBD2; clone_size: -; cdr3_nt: TGTGCCGGCAGCCGGGGGGGCGGGATTACCACTCAAGAGACCCAGTACTTC; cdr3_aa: CAGSRGGGITTQETQYF
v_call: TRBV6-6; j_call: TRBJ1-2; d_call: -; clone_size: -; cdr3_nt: TGTGCCAGCAGTTACGACAGATATGGCTACACCTTC; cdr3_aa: CASSYDRYGYTF
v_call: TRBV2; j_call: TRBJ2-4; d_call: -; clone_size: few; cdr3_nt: TGTGCCAGCAGTGAAGATCTCCACCTAATTCAGTACTTC; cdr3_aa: CASSEDLHLIQYF
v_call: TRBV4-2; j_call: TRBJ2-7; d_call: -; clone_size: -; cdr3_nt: TGTGCCAGCAGCCAGGGCCCGGGGGGCCTATACGAGCAGTACTTC; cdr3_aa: CASSQGPGGLYEQYF
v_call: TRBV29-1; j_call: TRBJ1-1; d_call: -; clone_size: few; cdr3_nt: TGCAGCGTGGCGGACTCATTTGGCGCTTTCTTT; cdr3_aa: CSVADSFGAFF
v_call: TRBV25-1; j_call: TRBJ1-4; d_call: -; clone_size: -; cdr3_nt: TGTGCCAGCAGTGAAGGGGGGGGCGCGGATTTGTATGAAAAACCGTTTTTT; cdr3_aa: CASSEGGGADLYEKPFF
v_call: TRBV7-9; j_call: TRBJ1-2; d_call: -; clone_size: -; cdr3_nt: TGTGCCAGCAGCTTGCTTGGTCGGGATTACACCTTC; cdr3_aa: CASSLLGRDYTF
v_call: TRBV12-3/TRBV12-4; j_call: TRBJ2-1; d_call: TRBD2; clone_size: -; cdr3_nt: TGTGCCAGCAGTTTTTGGAGCGGGGGGGTGATGGCAGATGAGCAGTTCTTC; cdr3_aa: CASSFWSGGVMADEQFF
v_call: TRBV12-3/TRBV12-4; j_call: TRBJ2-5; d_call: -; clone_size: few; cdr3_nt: TGTGCCAGCAGTGATACACAAGAGACCCAGTACTTC; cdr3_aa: CASSDTQETQYF
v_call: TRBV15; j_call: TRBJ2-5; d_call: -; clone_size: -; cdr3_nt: TGTGCCACCAGCAGAGGAGTGGGGGTGGTAGAGACCCAGTACTTC; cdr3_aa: CATSRGVGVVETQYF
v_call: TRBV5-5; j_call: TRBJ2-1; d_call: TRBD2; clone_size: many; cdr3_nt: TGTGCCAGCAGCCCCCGCCTGACTAGCGGGGAGCTCTACAATGAGCAGTTCTTC; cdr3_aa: CASSPRLTSGELYNEQFF
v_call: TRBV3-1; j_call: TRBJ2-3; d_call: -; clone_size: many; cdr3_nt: TGTGCCAGCAGCCACCGGGGTTCTAACACAGATACGCAGTATTTT; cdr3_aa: CASSHRGSNTDTQYF
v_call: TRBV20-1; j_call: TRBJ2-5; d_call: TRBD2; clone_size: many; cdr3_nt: TGCAGTGCTAGTTCTCCTAGCGGGGTTGGGGAGACCCAGTACTTC; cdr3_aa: CSASSPSGVGETQYF
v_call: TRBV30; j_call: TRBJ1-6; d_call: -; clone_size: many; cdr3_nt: TGTGCCTGGAGCAGTCAGGATAATTCACCCCTCCACTTT; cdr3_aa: CAWSSQDNSPLHF
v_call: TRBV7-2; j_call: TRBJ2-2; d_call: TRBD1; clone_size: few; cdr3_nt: TGTGCCAGCAGCTTAAGGGGGCTAGTGGACGGGGAGCTGTTTTTT; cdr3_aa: CASSLRGLVDGELFF
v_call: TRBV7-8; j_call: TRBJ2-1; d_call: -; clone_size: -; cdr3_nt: TGTGCCAGCAGCTTGCCCCCCAGGGATGAGCAGTTCTTC; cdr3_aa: CASSLPPRDEQFF
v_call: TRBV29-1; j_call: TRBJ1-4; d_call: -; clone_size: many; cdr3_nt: TGCAGCGTTCCTCAGGGTGCAACTAATGAAAAACTGTTTTTT; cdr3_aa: CSVPQGATNEKLFF
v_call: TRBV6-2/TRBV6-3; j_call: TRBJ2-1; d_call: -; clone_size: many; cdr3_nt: TGTGCCAGCAGTTACGGTGGCGGGGGCCGCGGGAATGAGCAGTTCTTC; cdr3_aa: CASSYGGGGRGNEQFF